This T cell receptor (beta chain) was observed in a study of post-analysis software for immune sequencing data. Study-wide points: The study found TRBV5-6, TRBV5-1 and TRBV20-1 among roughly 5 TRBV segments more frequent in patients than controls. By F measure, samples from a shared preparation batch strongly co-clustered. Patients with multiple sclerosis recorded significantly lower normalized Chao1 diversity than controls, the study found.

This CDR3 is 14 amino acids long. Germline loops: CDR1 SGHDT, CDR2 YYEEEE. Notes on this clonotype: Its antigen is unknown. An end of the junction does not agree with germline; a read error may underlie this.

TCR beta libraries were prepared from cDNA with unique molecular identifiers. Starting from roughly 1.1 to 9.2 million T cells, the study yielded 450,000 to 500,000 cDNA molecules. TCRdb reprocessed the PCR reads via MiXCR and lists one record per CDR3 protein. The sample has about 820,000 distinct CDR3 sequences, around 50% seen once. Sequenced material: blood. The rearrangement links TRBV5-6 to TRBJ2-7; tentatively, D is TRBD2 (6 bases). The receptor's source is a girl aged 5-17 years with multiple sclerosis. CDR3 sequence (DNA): TGTGTCAGCAGCCTCCGGGGGATGTCCTACGAGCAGTACTTC. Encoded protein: CVSSLRGMSYEQYF.